These 28 T cell receptor beta chains share one sample of origin, sequenced in a study of cytomegalovirus exposure and HLA in healthy donors. Primers for the PCR totalled 60 Vbeta and 13 Jbeta. The table came from immunoSEQ multiplex PCR; TCRdb's copy has only in-frame clones and leaves some out. The sample contains approximately 190,000 clones, 81% of which appear only once. The specimen sequenced was PBMCs. The receptors were sampled from a man in his forties or fifties in good health and CMV-seronegative.

V is TRBV7-9 and J is TRBJ2-6, with TRBD1 as a possible D gene (5 bases). There are 17 residues in the CDR3. Germline CDR1 SEHNR, CDR2 FQNEAQ (reference sequence). Trimming took 2 bases from V and 0 from J, leaving 11 bases between them. The CDR3 DNA reads TGTGCCAGCAGCTTACGGCAGGGCTACTCTGGGGCCAACGTCCTGACTTTC. It codes for CASSLRQGYSGANVLTF.

The genes are TRBV4-1 and TRBJ1-5; no definite D call. CDR3 length equals 14 residues. Germline V gene data show CDR1 as MGHRA and CDR2 as YSYEKL. V gave up 0 bases and J gave up 9 bases, with 12 bases separating them. CDR3 DNA sequence: TGCGCCAGCAGCCAAGAAACGGGGTCGTGGCCCCAGCATTTT. It is translated as CASSQETGSWPQHF.

The gene calls are TRBV12-5 and TRBJ1-5, with 8 bases fitting TRBD1. Germline V gives CDR1 LGHNT, CDR2 FRNRAP. The J segment lost 7 bases and the V segment lost 5 bases, leaving 13 bases of the junction unmatched. The CDR3 runs 16 residues. In nucleotides, the CDR3 is TGTGCTAGTGGTCCTCCTCCTGACAGGGGAAGGCAGCCCCAGCATTTT. Translation gives CASGPPPDRGRQPQHF. The variable domain in full, completed from reference TRBV12-5 and TRBJ1-5, reads DARVTQTPRHKVTEMGQEVTMRCQPILGHNTVFWYRQTMMQGLELLAYFRNRAPLDDSGMPKDRFSAEMPDATLATLKIQPSEPRDSAVYFCASGPPPDRGRQPQHFGDGTRLSIL.

This clone was seen once. The rearrangement links TRBV10-1 to TRBJ2-5; 9 nucleotides align to TRBD1. CDR3 length: 15 residues. Germline-derived CDR1 and CDR2 are WNHNN and SYGVQD (reference sequence). After removal of 3 bases from V and 5 bases from J, the junction contained 7 bases not matched to a gene. The DNA of the CDR3 is TGCGCCAGCAGTGACGGACAGGGGTTCGGTGAGACCCAGTACTTC. It is translated as CASSDGQGFGETQYF.

The chain links TRBV27 to TRBJ1-4, with a possible D match to TRBD1 (5 bases). The CDR3 has 14 amino acids. CDR1 is MNHEY, CDR2 SMNVEV, per germline (reference sequence). Deletions cut 7 bases from V and 10 bases from J, with 19 bases between. CDR3 coding DNA: TGTGCCAGCACTCAAAGGGGTAGTGTCGGAAAACTGTTTTTT. Residues: CASTQRGSVGKLFF.

This chain connects TRBV11-2 to TRBJ1-1; D is ambiguous. The CDR3 runs 13 residues. V lost 2 bases, J lost 0 bases, and 4 bases lay in between. CDR1 is SGHAT, CDR2 FQNNGV, per germline. The CDR3 reads CASSLRVNTEAFF. The CDR3 nucleotides read TGTGCCAGCAGCTTACGGGTGAACACTGAAGCTTTCTTT.

The genes are TRBV7-3 and TRBJ2-1; 10 bases align to TRBD2. The trim removed 5 bases at V and 6 bases at J, leaving 10 bases unmatched. CDR3 size: 16 residues. From germline, CDR1 is SGHTA and CDR2 FQGTGA. The CDR3 loop reads CASSRSGLAGANEQFF. CDR3 sequence (DNA): TGTGCCAGCAGCCGCTCAGGCCTAGCGGGGGCCAATGAGCAGTTCTTC.

The chain links TRBV18 to TRBJ2-3; the match to TRBD1 covers 9 bases. CDR3 size: 17 residues. The J segment lost 0 bases and the V segment lost 4 bases, leaving 8 bases of the junction unmatched. The germline gives CDR1 KGHSH, CDR2 LQKENI. In DNA, the CDR3 is TGTGCCAGCTCACGGGACAGGGATGTGACTAGCACAGATACGCAGTATTTT. Protein sequence: CASSRDRDVTSTDTQYF.

This chain uses TRBV27 with TRBJ2-3; D not resolved. The ends were cut back, 3 bases at V and 6 bases at J, with 13 bases in the middle. The CDR3 sequence is 14 residues long. Germline values: CDR1 MNHEY, CDR2 SMNVEV (reference sequence). CDR3 protein: CASSLVFSADTQYF. Written as DNA, the CDR3 is TGTGCCAGCAGTTTGGTCTTCTCCGCGGATACGCAGTATTTT.

J is TRBJ1-3 and V is TRBV7-2; 8 nucleotides agree with TRBD1. Germline V gene sequence: CDR1 SGHTA, CDR2 FQGNSA. This CDR3 is 14 amino acids long. V gave up 5 bases and J gave up 4 bases; unmatched junction bases: 4. The CDR3 nucleotides are TGTGCCAGCAGCCAGGGGGCAGGAGGAAACACCATATATTTT. It encodes CASSQGAGGNTIYF. Together with reference TRBV7-2 and TRBJ1-3, the CDR3 gives the full variable domain: GAGVSQSPSNKVTEKGKDVELRCDPISGHTALYWYRQSLGQGLEFLIYFQGNSAPDKSGLPSDRFSAERTGGSVSTLTIQRTQQEDSAVYLCASSQGAGGNTIYFGEGSWLTVV.

The rearrangement uses TRBV27 and TRBJ2-1; D perhaps matches TRBD1 (5 bases). This CDR3 comprises 13 residues. V gave up 0 bases and J gave up 9 bases, with 9 bases separating them. The germline gives CDR1 MNHEY, CDR2 SMNVEV (reference sequence). The CDR3 DNA follows: TGTGCCAGCAGTTTATCAAGACAGACTGAGCAGTTCTTC. The encoded protein is CASSLSRQTEQFF.

The chain uses TRBV18 and TRBJ1-1; TRBD1 aligns across 7 bases. The CDR3 is 15 amino acids. V trimming: 3 bases; J trimming: 3 bases; junction bases outside the gene matches: 7. Germline CDR1 reads KGHSH; CDR2 reads LQKENI. CDR3 in amino acids: CASSPRTGIDTEAFF. For the CDR3, the DNA is TGTGCCAGCTCACCCCGGACAGGTATCGACACTGAAGCTTTCTTT.

The chain recombines TRBV7-9 with TRBJ2-7; no clear D. Germline V gene sequence: CDR1 SEHNR, CDR2 FQNEAQ (reference sequence). Trimming took off 1 base at V and 2 bases at J, with 9 bases between the two ends. There are 14 residues in the CDR3. The CDR3 sequence is CASSLVASTYEQYF. The CDR3 bases are TGTGCCAGCAGCTTAGTTGCTTCTACCTACGAGCAGTACTTC.

This sequence joins TRBV11-2 and TRBJ2-2; TRBD1 is a possible D gene (5 bases). The V end lost 1 base, the J end lost 5 bases, and 8 bases lay between the germline ends. CDR1 and CDR2 from the germline V gene are SGHAT and FQNNGV. The CDR3 is made up of 14 amino acids. This chain's CDR3 is CASSLGAGTGELFF. In DNA form, the CDR3 reads TGTGCCAGCAGCTTAGGAGCAGGGACCGGGGAGCTGTTTTTT.

The V gene is TRBV30, the J gene TRBJ1-1; no definite D call. There are 13 residues in the CDR3. Germline lookup yields CDR1 GTSNPN and CDR2 SVGIG (reference sequence). Trimming shortened V by 0 bases and J by 3 bases, and 8 bases separated the two germline ends. Here the CDR3 reads CAWSVQTHTEAFF. CDR3 sequence (DNA): TGTGCCTGGAGTGTACAGACGCACACTGAAGCTTTCTTT.

This chain uses TRBV18 with TRBJ1-1; a possible D gene is TRBD1 (6 bases). The CDR3 consists of 15 residues. Germline V gene sequence: CDR1 KGHSH, CDR2 LQKENI. V lost 1 base, J lost 1 base, and 10 bases lay in between. The CDR3 loop is CASSPRQGRNTEAFF. CDR3 DNA sequence: TGTGCCAGCTCACCACGCCAGGGGCGGAACACTGAAGCTTTCTTT.

This sequence joins TRBV6-5 and TRBJ1-4; D unresolved. The CDR3 has 13 residues. CDR1 and CDR2 from the germline V gene are MNHEY and SVGAGI. This chain's CDR3 is CAISRRVNEKLFF. The CDR3 DNA reads as TGTGCTATTTCGAGACGGGTAAATGAAAAACTGTTTTTT.

The chain uses TRBV7-3 and TRBJ1-5, with D possibly being TRBD1 (6 bases). Trimming left V 5 bases short and J 7 bases short, with 24 bases between. The CDR3 has 17 amino acids. Per the germline V gene, CDR1 is SGHTA and CDR2 is FQGTGA. This CDR3 reads CASSRHPGAQTRQPQHF. In DNA form, the CDR3 reads TGTGCCAGCAGCCGGCATCCAGGGGCTCAGACACGCCAGCCCCAGCATTTT.

In this sample, this clone turned up once. This sequence joins TRBV5-4 and TRBJ2-3; TRBD2 is a possible D gene (6 bases). The V gene's germline CDR1 is SGHNT and CDR2 YYREEE (reference sequence). Trimming left V 4 bases short and J 6 bases short, with 9 bases between. The CDR3 contains 12 residues. The CDR3 coding sequence is TGTGCCAGCAGCGGGGGGTGGGATACGCAGTATTTT. It codes for CASSGGWDTQYF. Full variable domain (rest looked up from reference TRBV5-4 and TRBJ2-3): ETGVTQSPTHLIKTRGQQVTLRCSSQSGHNTVSWYQQALGQGPQFIFQYYREEENGRGNFPPRFSGLQFPNYSSELNVNALELDDSALYLCASSGGWDTQYFGPGTRLTVL.

V and J are TRBV11-2 and TRBJ1-1; 8 nucleotides match TRBD1. The CDR3 is 16 residues long. Germline lookup yields CDR1 SGHAT and CDR2 FQNNGV. The V and J ends lost 2 bases and 1 base, in that order; junction bases with no gene match: 6. CDR3 coding DNA: TGTGCCAGCAGCTTAAAGAACGGACAGGGGAACACTGAAGCTTTCTTT. It specifies CASSLKNGQGNTEAFF.

The CDR3 DNA reads as TGTGCCAGCAGTTCTAGCGGGGGGACCCAAGAGACCCAGTACTTC. Protein product: CASSSSGGTQETQYF. The chain links TRBV2 to TRBJ2-5; 11 bases align to TRBD2. Germline lookup yields CDR1 SNHLY and CDR2 FYNNEI. V gave up 5 bases and J gave up 1 base; unmatched junction bases: 3. This CDR3 is built from 15 residues.

This clone showed up just a few times. This chain joins TRBV7-9 and TRBJ1-1; D ambiguous. Germline V lookup: CDR1 SEHNR, CDR2 FQNEAQ (reference sequence). The V end was cut by 1 base, the J end by 0 bases, with 15 bases between. The CDR3 has 17 residues. CDR3 amino acids: CASSLGYGVGLNTEAFF. The CDR3 nucleotides are TGTGCCAGCAGCTTAGGGTACGGGGTAGGGTTGAACACTGAAGCTTTCTTT.

The chain links TRBV19 to TRBJ1-2, with 8 bases that match TRBD1. The V gene's germline CDR1 is LNHDA and CDR2 SQIVND (reference sequence). V gave up 5 bases and J gave up 7 bases; unmatched junction bases: 6. The CDR3 consists of 13 residues. The CDR3 DNA is TGTGCCAGTAGTCCGGACAGGGCGGGTGGCTACACCTTC. It codes for CASSPDRAGGYTF.

This chain connects TRBV7-8 to TRBJ1-1; D not certain. Germline loops: CDR1 SGHVS, CDR2 FQNEAQ. This CDR3 has 13 residues. V was cut by 0 bases and J by 8 bases, with 10 bases left in between. CDR3 region: CASSLAPPREAFF. The CDR3 coding sequence is TGTGCCAGCAGCTTAGCCCCGCCGCGGGAAGCTTTCTTT. Filled out from reference TRBV7-8 and TRBJ1-1, the complete variable domain reads GAGVSQSPRYKVAKRGQDVALRCDPISGHVSLFWYQQALGQGPEFLTYFQNEAQLDKSGLPSDRFFAERPEGSVSTLKIQRTQQEDSAVYLCASSLAPPREAFFGQGTRLTVV.

The chain is built from TRBV25-1 and TRBJ2-7; 8 bases are shared with TRBD1. The trim removed 8 bases at V and 2 bases at J, leaving 5 bases unmatched. Germline V gives CDR1 MGHDK, CDR2 SYGVNS. The CDR3 runs 13 residues. The CDR3 here is CASGRGPTYEQYF. The CDR3, as DNA: TGTGCCAGCGGCAGGGGGCCCACCTACGAGCAGTACTTC.

The chain links TRBV5-6 to TRBJ2-5; no clear D gene. The DNA end favors TRBJ2-7, so the J call may be wrong. Per germline, CDR1 SGHDT and CDR2 YYEEEE. This CDR3 region has 12 residues. The CDR3 reads CASSLDLYEQYF. The CDR3 DNA reads as TGTGCCAGCAGCTTGGACTTGTACGAGCAGTACTTC.

The chain is built from TRBV4-3 and TRBJ2-3, with a tentative D call TRBD1 (6 bases). Per germline, CDR1 LGHNA and CDR2 YSLEER. V lost 0 bases and J lost 2, with 6 bases in between. The CDR3 extends over 14 amino acids. CDR3 DNA sequence: TGCGCCAGCAGCCAAGAGGGGGCCACAGATACGCAGTATTTT. Translating gives CASSQEGATDTQYF.

The gene calls are TRBV30 and TRBJ1-3; D is unresolved. CDR1 is GTSNPN and CDR2 is SVGIG in the germline V gene (reference sequence). The CDR3 covers 13 residues. V was pared by 3 bases and J by 4 bases, with 10 bases between. The chain's CDR3 is CAWSAGSGNTIYF. CDR3 coding DNA: TGTGCCTGGAGCGCCGGTTCAGGAAACACCATATATTTT. Full variable domain (outside the CDR3, taken from reference TRBV30 and TRBJ1-3): SQTIHQWPATLVQPVGSPLSLECTVEGTSNPNLYWYRQAAGRGLQLLFYSVGIGQISSEVPQNLSASRPQDRQFILSSKKLLLSDSGFYLCAWSAGSGNTIYFGEGSWLTVV.